The source of this TCR beta chain is a study of T cell clonotyping in hematopoietic cell transplantation. Assay used: immunoSEQ multiplex PCR; TCRdb lists only in-frame clones, some missing. The data contain roughly 49,000 clones, 80% to 90% of them singletons. In germline, CDR1 is MDHEN, CDR2 SYDVKM. The CDR3 loop spans 14 amino acids. The time point denotes: recipient sample about 28 days before transplant, after cytoreduction. Concerning this clone: One junction end does not reproduce the germline sequence, and a read error may be involved.

The chain uses TRBV28 and TRBJ2-7; TRBD1 matches 7 bases. This clonotype was obtained from a man aged 55 to 70 with biphenotypic leukemia. Some clones in this sample may be carry-over from other donors' samples. The sample was peripheral blood mononuclear cells, taken before stem cell transplant. The DNA for the CDR3 is TGTGCCAGCAGGTTATTGACAGGGTCCTACGAGCAGTACTTC. Amino acids: CASRLLTGSYEQYF.